Listed below are T cell receptor beta chains from one sample, sequenced in a study of lymphopenia after photon versus proton radiotherapy. The table came from immunoSEQ multiplex PCR; TCRdb's copy has only in-frame clones and leaves some out. Altogether more than 70,000 clones are present, around four fifths being singletons, with the ten largest covering over 1.2%. The sample consisted of peripheral blood, taken from a patient treated with proton-based radiotherapy. The source of these receptors is a man between 60 and 70 years old with pancreatic cancer. CDR3s include the opening cysteine and the closing phenylalanine or tryptophan. D genes are given only for firm matches. Size is stated for part of the rows, as once, few or many counts, or as a class when the clone is expanded.

v_call	clone_size	j_call	d_call	cdr3_nt	cdr3_aa
TRBV5-5	.	TRBJ2-1	.	TGTGCCACCTCAACGGACAGCTACAATGAGCAGTTCTTC	CATSTDSYNEQFF
TRBV2	few	TRBJ1-5	TRBD1	TGTGCCAGCTCTACAGGGGGCAATCAGCCCCAGCATTTT	CASSTGGNQPQHF
TRBV10-3	.	TRBJ1-5	.	TGTGCCATCAGTGTTGATGGGAATCAGCCCCAGCATTTT	CAISVDGNQPQHF
TRBV28	.	TRBJ1-4	.	TGTGCCAGCAGTTTAGAGGGCTTTATGAATGAAAAACTGTTTTTT	CASSLEGFMNEKLFF
TRBV19	.	TRBJ1-2	TRBD1	TGTGCCAGCGAAAAGACAGGGATTAGCTACACCTTC	CASEKTGISYTF
TRBV19	.	TRBJ1-5	.	TGTGCCAGTAGTATAGTAGATCAGCCCCAGCATTTT	CASSIVDQPQHF
TRBV19	.	TRBJ2-7	TRBD2	TGTGCCAGTAGTACACTAGCGGGAGGGCTCTACGAGCAGTACTTC	CASSTLAGGLYEQYF
TRBV19	.	TRBJ1-5	.	TGTGCCAGTAGTATCATGGCAGCCTTCAATCAGCCCCAGCATTTT	CASSIMAAFNQPQHF
TRBV28	.	TRBJ1-3	.	TGTGCCACATTCCCCGGCAGGGACTCTGGAAACACCATATATTTT	CATFPGRDSGNTIYF
TRBV5-1	.	TRBJ2-2	.	TGCGCCAGCAGCGGGCTCCTGGGATCTAGCACAAGGGCCGGGGAGCTGTTTTTT	CASSGLLGSSTRAGELFF
TRBV5-6	.	TRBJ2-3	TRBD1	TGTGCCAGCAGCTTAAGGACAGGGGGGGTCACAGATACGCAGTATTTT	CASSLRTGGVTDTQYF
TRBV29-1	.	TRBJ2-2	.	TGCAGCGCCTCCCAGGGCCCGAACACCGGGGAGCTGTTTTTT	CSASQGPNTGELFF
TRBV11-2	.	TRBJ1-2	.	TGTGCCAGCAGCATGAAAGGGTATGGCTACACCTTC	CASSMKGYGYTF
TRBV10-1	once	TRBJ2-1	TRBD2	TGCGCCAGCAGTCTTCTAGCGGGGCAAAACTCCTACAATGAGCAGTTCTTC	CASSLLAGQNSYNEQFF
TRBV27	.	TRBJ2-7	TRBD1	TGTGCCAGCTCCCCAGAGGCAGGGGGTTTGTACGAGCAGTACTTC	CASSPEAGGLYEQYF
TRBV28	.	TRBJ2-4	.	TGTGCCAGCAGCAAGGGGCTGAACATTCAGTACTTC	CASSKGLNIQYF
TRBV28	.	TRBJ2-7	.	TGTGCCAGCAGTGGTTTCGGGGCCTCCTACGAGCAGTACTTC	CASSGFGASYEQYF
TRBV28	.	TRBJ2-7	.	TGTGCCAGCAGTTTGTTGGGGGCCGAGCAGTACTTC	CASSLLGAEQYF
TRBV7-9	.	TRBJ1-2	TRBD1	TGTGCCAGCACCCCAACCTTGACAGGGGGGAATGGCTACACCTTC	CASTPTLTGGNGYTF
TRBV30	.	TRBJ1-4	TRBD1	TGTGCCTGGAGTGGGCAGGGGGGTGAAAAACTGTTTTTT	CAWSGQGGEKLFF
TRBV28	few	TRBJ2-2	TRBD2	TGTGCCAGCACCCAACTCGGGTTGGGACTAGCGGTCGCCGGGGAGCTGTTTTTT	CASTQLGLGLAVAGELFF
TRBV5-1	.	TRBJ2-7	.	TGCGCCAGCAAAAGGTTATACGAGCAGTACTTC	CASKRLYEQYF
TRBV19	.	TRBJ1-2	.	TGTGCCAGTAGTAGGGCAAGCGATGGCTACACCTTC	CASSRASDGYTF
TRBV28	.	TRBJ2-7	.	TGTGCCAGCATTGTCCGAACCTACGAGCAGTACTTC	CASIVRTYEQYF
TRBV5-4	.	TRBJ2-1	TRBD2	TGTGCCAGCAGCTTGATTAGCGGGAGCTCGGGCGATGAGCAGTTCTTC	CASSLISGSSGDEQFF
TRBV5-1	.	TRBJ2-3	TRBD1	TGCGCCAGCAGCCTGGGACAGGGGGTGAATACGCAGTATTTT	CASSLGQGVNTQYF
TRBV7-9	.	TRBJ2-5	.	TGTGCCAGCAGCCAGGCGCAGGCCCAAGAGACCCAGTACTTC	CASSQAQAQETQYF
TRBV6-1	.	TRBJ2-7	TRBD2	TGTGCCAGCAGTGAGTACTTTAGCGGGACCTCCTACGAGCAGTACTTC	CASSEYFSGTSYEQYF
TRBV19	.	TRBJ2-1	TRBD2	TGTGCCAGTAACGTGCTAGCGGGGCGCAATGAGCAGTTCTTC	CASNVLAGRNEQFF
TRBV11-1	.	TRBJ2-1	TRBD2	TGTGCCAGCAGCTCTCCGAGCGGGAGGGCCTTCGAGCAGTTCTTC	CASSSPSGRAFEQFF
TRBV28	few	TRBJ2-3	.	TGTGCCAGCAGTTTCGATCCTAGCTCCTCGACTAGCACAGATACGCAGTATTTT	CASSFDPSSSTSTDTQYF
TRBV28	.	TRBJ2-7	.	TGTGCCAGCAGTCTCATCACCTACGAGCAGTACTTC	CASSLITYEQYF
TRBV27	.	TRBJ2-1	TRBD2	TGTGCCAGCAGTCCCGGGACTACCTCTTTTAATTACAATGAGCAGTTCTTC	CASSPGTTSFNYNEQFF
TRBV6-5	.	TRBJ2-2	.	TGTGCCAGCAGCTTTACAGTCACCGGGGAGCTGTTTTTT	CASSFTVTGELFF
TRBV5-1	.	TRBJ2-1	.	TGCGCCAGCAGGGCCCTTGGGGTAAATGAGCAGTTCTTC	CASRALGVNEQFF
TRBV28	few	TRBJ2-7	TRBD1	TGTGCCACGGGACAGCGCTACGAGCAGTACTTC	CATGQRYEQYF
TRBV13	.	TRBJ2-6	.	TGTGCCAGCAGCCGGGGATCGAGCGGGGCCAACGTCCTGACTTTC	CASSRGSSGANVLTF
TRBV6-1	once	TRBJ1-2	.	TGTGCCAGCAGTGAATTCCTTTTTCGGAACTATGGCTACACCTTC	CASSEFLFRNYGYTF
TRBV19	once	TRBJ2-1	.	TGTGCCAGTAGTATTAGAACCCCTCATGTTAATGAGCAGTTCTTC	CASSIRTPHVNEQFF
TRBV5-1	.	TRBJ2-1	.	TGCGCCAGCACACGCGAGACGTCCGGCTACAATGAGCAGTTCTTC	CASTRETSGYNEQFF
TRBV28	few	TRBJ1-1	.	TGTGCCAGCCACCAGGGGTACGAAGCTTTCTTT	CASHQGYEAFF
TRBV4-2	.	TRBJ2-1	TRBD2	TGTGCCAGCAGCCTCGCGCAGGACACTAGCGGTTACAATGAGCAGTTCTTC	CASSLAQDTSGYNEQFF
TRBV2	.	TRBJ1-4	TRBD1	TGTGCCAGCAGTTTATTGACAGGGAGAGAAAAACTGTTTTTT	CASSLLTGREKLFF
TRBV5-5	few	TRBJ2-7	.	TGTGCCAGCAGTACCACCCTCGACAGGAGCTACGAGCAGTACTTC	CASSTTLDRSYEQYF
TRBV6-1	.	TRBJ1-1	.	TGTGCCAGCAGTGTTTTTCAGGCGAACACTGAAGCTTTCTTT	CASSVFQANTEAFF
TRBV28	.	TRBJ2-7	TRBD2	TGTGCCAGCAGTCCTAGCGGGGGTTCCGGATACTACGAGCAGTACTTC	CASSPSGGSGYYEQYF
TRBV7-6	.	TRBJ2-7	.	TGTGCCAGCAGCTTGTTGGTCCAGGGGGGGGAGCAGTACTTC	CASSLLVQGGEQYF
TRBV7-6	.	TRBJ2-7	TRBD1	TGTGCCAGCACGAGACAGGGGGAATACGAGCAGTACTTC	CASTRQGEYEQYF
TRBV5-1	.	TRBJ1-2	.	TGCGCCAGCAGCTTGGGACAGAACTATGGCTACACCTTC	CASSLGQNYGYTF
TRBV5-6	few	TRBJ1-1	.	TGTGCCAGCAGCTTTTTTGTGGGGGTACCTGAAGCTTTCTTT	CASSFFVGVPEAFF